This T cell receptor beta chain was documented in a study of blood T cell repertoires in COVID-19. Original methodology: Reference gene primer amplification in the assay estimated nucleated cell counts. TCRdb keeps only in-frame clones here, not all; method: immunoSEQ multiplex PCR. V, J and clone size were drawn from that table, and D and trimming were deduced from the DNA. The table records roughly 250,000 clones, over 80% of them present only once. Trimming removed 3 bases from V and 0 bases from J; junction bases left unmatched: 9. The V gene's germline CDR1 is SGHVS and CDR2 FQNEAQ. The CDR3 is 20 amino acids.

This clonotype was sampled from a woman aged 40-49 years who had recovered from COVID-19. The sequencing sample was made of peripheral blood. The chain couples TRBV7-8 to TRBJ1-6, with 12 bases lining up with TRBD1. The CDR3 DNA follows: TGTGCCAGCAGCTTCCACCGGGACAGGGGGCTTAACTCCTATAATTCACCCCTCCACTTT. This codes for CASSFHRDRGLNSYNSPLHF.